Included here is one TCR beta chain sequence, with context. As handled by the study authors: Amplifying reference gene primers gave estimates of nucleated cell counts. Sequencing used immunoSEQ multiplex PCR; TCRdb keeps in-frame clones, though not all of them. V, J and clone size reflect that table, while D and trimming were determined from the DNA. In the table there are more than 120,000 clones, about 86% of which are singletons. The sample is drawn from a study of blood T cell repertoires in COVID-19. About the study: T cells, B-cell-depleted T cells, or PBMCs supplied cDNA or gDNA.

Deletions cut 4 bases from V and 9 bases from J, with 17 bases between. This CDR3 contains 15 residues. The germline V gene has CDR1 SGHRS and CDR2 YFSETQ. The chain uses TRBV5-1 and TRBJ1-6; perhaps TRBD1 as D (5 bases). Sequencing input: peripheral blood. This clonotype was sampled from a woman aged 45 to 65 with active or convalescent COVID-19. The CDR3 DNA is TGCGCCAGCAGCCCGGGACTTAACGGCGGTTCACCCCTCCACTTT. Protein sequence: CASSPGLNGGSPLHF. Variable domain in full (rest from reference TRBV5-1 and TRBJ1-6): KAGVTQTPRYLIKTRGQQVTLSCSPISGHRSVSWYQQTPGQGLQFLFEYFSETQRNKGNFPGRFSGRQFSNSRSEMNVSTLELGDSALYLCASSPGLNGGSPLHFGNGTRLTVT.